This T cell receptor (beta chain) was identified in a study of blood T cells in healthy people across ages. Primers used in a second PCR of about 7 to 12 cycles were a sample-barcoded 5' primer and a J-beta primer mix. With 12 random nucleotides, a template-switch adaptor tagged each individual cDNA molecule. The study obtained at least 2.5 million CDR3-containing paired-end reads from every sample. TCRdb called the 5' RACE reads again in MiXCR, with one record for every CDR3 protein. Counted here are 1 million or so distinct CDR3 sequences, under 30% occurring once; the ten biggest clones make up less than 0.75%. CDR1 and CDR2 (germline): SQVTM, ANQGSEA. V dropped 1 base and J dropped 9 bases, with 10 bases sitting between them. The CDR3 is made up of 12 amino acids. A few counts support this clonotype. These same data were also listed under a study on T cells of mothers and their children. As that study records: Each mother yielded more than 8 million TCR beta CDR3 reads. Each child yielded 2.5 million to 3 million reads.

This rearrangement joins TRBV29-1 to TRBJ2-4, with TRBD2 as a possible D gene (6 bases). The clonotype was recovered from a girl aged 2-10 years in good health. The sequencing input was blood. DNA of the CDR3: TGCAGCGTTGAAGGGACCGGGGGCATTCAGTACTTC. As protein: CSVEGTGGIQYF.